These 3 T cell receptor beta chains originate from one sample sequenced in a study of blood T cell repertoires in COVID-19. Generated by immunoSEQ multiplex PCR, the TCRdb table keeps only in-frame clones and is missing some. The sample includes about 140,000 clones, approximately 84% of them seen just once. Sequencing was performed on peripheral blood. Receptors originate from a woman older than 75 in a cohort sampled during active or convalescent COVID-19.

As to this clone: This CDR3 is also generated by other DNA sequences in the sample. V gene TRBV20-1 combines with J gene TRBJ1-4, with 7 bases identical to TRBD1. Germline trimming cut 6 bases from V and 5 bases from J; bases unmatched to any gene: 0. Looked up from germline, CDR1 is DFQATT and CDR2 is SNEGSKA (reference sequence). The CDR3 is made up of 11 amino acids. The CDR3 reads CSAGQNEKLFF. Here the CDR3 DNA reads TGCAGTGCGGGACAGAATGAAAAACTGTTTTTT.

The chain carries TRBV4-2 and TRBJ2-2; possible D gene TRBD2, 5 bases. Germline V lookup: CDR1 LGHNA, CDR2 YNFKEQ. CDR3 length equals 14 residues. Trimming shortened V by 4 bases and J by 4 bases, and 10 bases separated the two germline ends. The CDR3 DNA sequence: TGTGCCAGCAGCCCCTCAGCGGCCACCGGGGAGCTGTTTTTT. Residues: CASSPSAATGELFF.

This chain connects TRBV7-2 to TRBJ1-2; TRBD1 matches at 7 bases. Germline V lookup: CDR1 SGHTA, CDR2 FQGNSA. This CDR3 has 14 residues. The trim removed 5 bases at V and 6 bases at J, leaving 9 bases unmatched. Written as DNA, the CDR3 is TGTGCCAGCAGCGTCAGGACAGGAGGACATGGCTACACCTTC. Its translation: CASSVRTGGHGYTF.